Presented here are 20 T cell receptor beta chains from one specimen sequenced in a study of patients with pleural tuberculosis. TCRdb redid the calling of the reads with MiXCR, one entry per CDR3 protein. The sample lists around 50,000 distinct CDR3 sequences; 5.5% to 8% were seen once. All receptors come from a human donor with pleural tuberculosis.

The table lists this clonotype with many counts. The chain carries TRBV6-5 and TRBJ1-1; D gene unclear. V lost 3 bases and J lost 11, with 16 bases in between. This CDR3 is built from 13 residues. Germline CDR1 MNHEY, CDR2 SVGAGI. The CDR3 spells CASSYLQRTEAFF. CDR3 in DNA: TGTGCCAGCAGTTATCTTCAACGTACGGAGGCTTTCTTT.

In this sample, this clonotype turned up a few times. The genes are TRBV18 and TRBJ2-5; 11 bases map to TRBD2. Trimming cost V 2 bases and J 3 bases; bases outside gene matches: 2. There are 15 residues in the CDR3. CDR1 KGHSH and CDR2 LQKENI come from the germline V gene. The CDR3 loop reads CASSPMGLAEETQYF. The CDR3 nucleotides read TGTGCCAGCTCACCAATGGGACTAGCGGAAGAGACCCAGTACTTC.

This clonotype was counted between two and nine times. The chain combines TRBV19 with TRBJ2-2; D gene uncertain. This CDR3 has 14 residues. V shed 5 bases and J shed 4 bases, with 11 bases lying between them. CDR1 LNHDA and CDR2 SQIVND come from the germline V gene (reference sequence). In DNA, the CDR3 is TGTGCCAGTAGTTCAGGTTATGGCACCGGGGAGCTGTTTTTT. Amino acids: CASSSGYGTGELFF.

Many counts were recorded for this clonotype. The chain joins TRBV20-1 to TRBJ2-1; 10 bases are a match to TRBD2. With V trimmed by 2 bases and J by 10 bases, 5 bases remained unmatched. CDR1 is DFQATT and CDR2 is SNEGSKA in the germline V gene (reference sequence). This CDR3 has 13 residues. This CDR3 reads CSARLAGVEEQFF. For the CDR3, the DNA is TGCAGTGCTAGACTAGCGGGAGTAGAAGAGCAGTTCTTC.

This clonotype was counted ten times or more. The CDR3 loop is CASSEAQREQETQYF. In DNA, the CDR3 is TGTGCCAGCAGTGAAGCGCAGCGGGAGCAAGAGACCCAGTACTTC. This chain joins TRBV6-1 and TRBJ2-5, with 8 bases fitting TRBD2. This CDR3 is built from 15 residues. CDR1 is MNHNS, CDR2 SASEGT, per germline. The ends lost 0 bases at V and 2 bases at J; junction bases unmatched: 2.

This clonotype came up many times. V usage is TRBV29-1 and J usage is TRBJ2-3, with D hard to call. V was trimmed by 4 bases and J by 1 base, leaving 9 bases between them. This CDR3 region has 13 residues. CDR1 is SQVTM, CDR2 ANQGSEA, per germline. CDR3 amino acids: CSVVPAGTDTQYF. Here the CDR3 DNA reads TGCAGCGTTGTTCCCGCGGGCACAGATACGCAGTATTTT.

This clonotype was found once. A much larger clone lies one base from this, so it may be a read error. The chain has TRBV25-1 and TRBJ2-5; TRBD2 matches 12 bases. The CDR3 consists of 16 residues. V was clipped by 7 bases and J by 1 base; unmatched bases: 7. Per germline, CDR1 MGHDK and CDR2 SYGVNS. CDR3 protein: CASNTTSGRTQETQYF. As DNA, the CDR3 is TGTGCCAGCAACACGACTAGCGGGAGAACCCAAGAGACCCAGTACTTC.

For the CDR3, the DNA is TGTGCCAGCAGCGTGGAAGGAGGGAGCAATCAGCCCCAGCATTTT. Its protein is CASSVEGGSNQPQHF. The chain is built from TRBV9 and TRBJ1-5; D unresolved. CDR1 and CDR2 (germline): SGDLS, YYNGEE. The CDR3 consists of 15 residues. Trimming stripped 2 bases from V and 1 base from J, with 10 bases between.

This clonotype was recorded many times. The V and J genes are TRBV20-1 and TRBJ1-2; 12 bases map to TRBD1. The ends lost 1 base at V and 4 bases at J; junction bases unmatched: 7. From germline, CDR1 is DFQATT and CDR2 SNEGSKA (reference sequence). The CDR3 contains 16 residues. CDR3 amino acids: CSARVPGQGAFYGYTF. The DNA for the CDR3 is TGCAGTGCTAGAGTTCCGGGACAGGGGGCTTTCTATGGCTACACCTTC.

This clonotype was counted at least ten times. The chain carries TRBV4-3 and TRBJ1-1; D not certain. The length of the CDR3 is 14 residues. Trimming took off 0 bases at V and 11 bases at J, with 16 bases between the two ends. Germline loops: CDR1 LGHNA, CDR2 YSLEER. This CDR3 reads CASSQEGQVGRAFF. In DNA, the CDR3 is TGCGCCAGCAGCCAAGAAGGCCAGGTAGGGAGGGCTTTCTTT.

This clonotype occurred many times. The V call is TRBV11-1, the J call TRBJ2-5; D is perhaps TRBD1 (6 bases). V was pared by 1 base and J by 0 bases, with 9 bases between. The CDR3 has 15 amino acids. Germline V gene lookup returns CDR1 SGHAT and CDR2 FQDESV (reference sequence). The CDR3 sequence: CASSLGTAYQETQYF. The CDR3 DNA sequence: TGTGCCAGCAGCTTAGGGACAGCCTACCAAGAGACCCAGTACTTC.

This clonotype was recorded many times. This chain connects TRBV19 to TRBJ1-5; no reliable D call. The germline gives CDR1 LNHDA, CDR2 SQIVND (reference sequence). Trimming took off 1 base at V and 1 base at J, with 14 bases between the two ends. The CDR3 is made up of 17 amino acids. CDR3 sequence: CASSIVFRRESNQPQHF. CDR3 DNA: TGTGCCAGTAGTATAGTGTTTCGGCGGGAAAGCAATCAGCCCCAGCATTTT.

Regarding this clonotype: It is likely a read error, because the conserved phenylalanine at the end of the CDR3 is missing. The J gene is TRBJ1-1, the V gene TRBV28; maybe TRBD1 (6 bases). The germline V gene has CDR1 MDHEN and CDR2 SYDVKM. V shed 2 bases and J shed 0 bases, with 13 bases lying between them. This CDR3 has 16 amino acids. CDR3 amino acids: CASSLGGAGMNTEAFL. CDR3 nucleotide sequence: TGTGCCAGCAGTTTAGGGGGGGCAGGCATGAACACTGAAGCTTTCCTT.

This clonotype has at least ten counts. The CDR3 loop is CASREDIFSGNTIYF. DNA for the CDR3: TGTGCCAGCAGGGAGGACATCTTCTCTGGAAACACCATATATTTT. This chain joins TRBV2 and TRBJ1-3, with TRBD1 as a possible D gene (5 bases). V shed 6 bases and J shed 0 bases, with 12 bases lying between them. Germline V CDR1 and CDR2: SNHLY, FYNNEI. This CDR3 contains 15 residues.

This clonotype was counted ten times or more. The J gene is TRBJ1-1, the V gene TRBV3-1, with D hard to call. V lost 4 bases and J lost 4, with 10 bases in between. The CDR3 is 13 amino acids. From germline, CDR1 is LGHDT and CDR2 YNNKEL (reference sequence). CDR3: CASSLFLGTEAFF. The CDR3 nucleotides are TGTGCCAGCAGCCTATTTTTGGGCACTGAAGCTTTCTTT.

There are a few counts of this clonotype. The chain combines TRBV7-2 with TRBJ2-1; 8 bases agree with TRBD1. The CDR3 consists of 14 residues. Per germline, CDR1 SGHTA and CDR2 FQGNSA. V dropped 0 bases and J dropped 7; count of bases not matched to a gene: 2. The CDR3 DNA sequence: TGTGCCAGCAGCTTAGCGTACAGGGGGAATGAGCAGTTCTTC. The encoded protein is CASSLAYRGNEQFF.

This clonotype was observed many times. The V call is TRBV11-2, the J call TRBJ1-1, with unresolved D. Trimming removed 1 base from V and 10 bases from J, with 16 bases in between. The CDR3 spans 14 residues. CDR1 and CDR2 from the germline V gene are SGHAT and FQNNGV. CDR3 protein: CASSLGTEGLGAFF. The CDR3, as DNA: TGTGCCAGCAGCTTAGGTACAGAAGGGTTAGGAGCTTTCTTT.

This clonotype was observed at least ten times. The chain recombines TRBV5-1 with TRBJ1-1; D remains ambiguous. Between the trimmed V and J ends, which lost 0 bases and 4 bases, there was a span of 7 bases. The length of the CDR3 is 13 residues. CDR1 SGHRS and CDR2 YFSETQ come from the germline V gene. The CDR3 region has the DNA TGCGCCAGCAGCTTGGACGGTTTCACTGAAGCTTTCTTT. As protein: CASSLDGFTEAFF. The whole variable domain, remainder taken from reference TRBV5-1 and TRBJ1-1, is KAGVTQTPRYLIKTRGQQVTLSCSPISGHRSVSWYQQTPGQGLQFLFEYFSETQRNKGNFPGRFSGRQFSNSRSEMNVSTLELGDSALYLCASSLDGFTEAFFGQGTRLTVV.

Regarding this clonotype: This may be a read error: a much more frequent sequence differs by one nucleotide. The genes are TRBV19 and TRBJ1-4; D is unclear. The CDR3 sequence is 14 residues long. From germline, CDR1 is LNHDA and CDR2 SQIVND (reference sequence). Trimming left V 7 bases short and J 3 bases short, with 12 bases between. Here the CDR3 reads CASMAPGPNEKLFF. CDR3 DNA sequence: TGTGCCAGTATGGCCCCCGGGCCTAATGAAAAACTGTTTTTT.

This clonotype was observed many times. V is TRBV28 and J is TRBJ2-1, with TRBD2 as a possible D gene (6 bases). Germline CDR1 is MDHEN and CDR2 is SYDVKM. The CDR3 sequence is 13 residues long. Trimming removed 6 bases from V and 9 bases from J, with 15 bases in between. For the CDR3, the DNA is TGTGCCAGCAGCTCTGGACTATCTTTTGAGCAGTTCTTC. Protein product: CASSSGLSFEQFF. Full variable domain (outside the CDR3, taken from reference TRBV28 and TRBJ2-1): DVKVTQSSRYLVKRTGEKVFLECVQDMDHENMFWYRQDPGLGLRLIYFSYDVKMKEKGDIPEGYSVSREKKERFSLILESASTNQTSMYLCASSSGLSFEQFFGPGTRLTVL.